This T cell receptor beta chain was sequenced for a study of blood T cells in healthy people across ages. This CDR3 is built from 12 residues. Germline lookup yields CDR1 ENHRY and CDR2 SYGVKD. V dropped 9 bases and J dropped 9 bases, with 15 bases sitting between them. This clonotype showed up just a few times. Its antigen is not identified. Study-wide results and caveats: Investigators treated diversity estimates from one million T cells as underestimates. Relative to aged donors, long-lived donors carried more naive CD4+ cells and displayed higher diversity.

Using a J-beta primer mix together with a sample-barcoded 5' primer, a second PCR was run for about 7 to 12 cycles. TCRdb analysed the 5' RACE reads with MiXCR anew, one entry per CDR3 protein. The sample records about 1.8 million distinct CDR3 sequences, about 50% being singletons. Sequencing used blood. J is TRBJ2-1 and V is TRBV10-3, with unresolved D. The receptor was derived from a middle-aged woman in good health. The CDR3 loop is CAISGLGIEQFF. Written as DNA, the CDR3 is TGTGCCATATCGGGTTTGGGGATTGAGCAGTTCTTC.